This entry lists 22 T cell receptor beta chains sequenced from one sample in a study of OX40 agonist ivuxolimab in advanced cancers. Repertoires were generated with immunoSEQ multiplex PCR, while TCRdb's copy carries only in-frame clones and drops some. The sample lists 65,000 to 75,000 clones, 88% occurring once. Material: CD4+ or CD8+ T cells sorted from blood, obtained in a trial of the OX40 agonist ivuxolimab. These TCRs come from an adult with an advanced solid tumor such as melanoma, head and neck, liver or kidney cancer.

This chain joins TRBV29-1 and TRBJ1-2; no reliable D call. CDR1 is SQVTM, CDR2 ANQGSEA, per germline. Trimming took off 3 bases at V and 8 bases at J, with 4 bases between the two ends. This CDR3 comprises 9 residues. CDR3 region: CSVDSGYTF. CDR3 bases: TGCAGCGTTGATTCCGGCTACACCTTC.

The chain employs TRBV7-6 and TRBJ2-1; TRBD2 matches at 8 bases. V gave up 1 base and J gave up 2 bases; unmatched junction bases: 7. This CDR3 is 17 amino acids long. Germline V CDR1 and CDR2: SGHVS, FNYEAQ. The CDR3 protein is CASSLGSSGATYNEQFF. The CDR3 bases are TGTGCCAGCAGCTTAGGTAGTAGCGGGGCAACCTACAATGAGCAGTTCTTC.

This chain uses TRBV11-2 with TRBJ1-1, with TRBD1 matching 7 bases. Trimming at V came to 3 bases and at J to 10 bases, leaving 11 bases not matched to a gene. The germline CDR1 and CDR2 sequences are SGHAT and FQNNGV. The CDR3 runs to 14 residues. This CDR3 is CASSFGQATGGAFF. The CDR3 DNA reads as TGTGCCAGCAGCTTCGGACAGGCAACCGGTGGAGCTTTCTTT. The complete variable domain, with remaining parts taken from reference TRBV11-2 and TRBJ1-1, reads EAGVAQSPRYKIIEKRQSVAFWCNPISGHATLYWYQQILGQGPKLLIQFQNNGVVDDSQLPKDRFSAERLKGVDSTLKIQPAKLEDSAVYLCASSFGQATGGAFFGQGTRLTVV.

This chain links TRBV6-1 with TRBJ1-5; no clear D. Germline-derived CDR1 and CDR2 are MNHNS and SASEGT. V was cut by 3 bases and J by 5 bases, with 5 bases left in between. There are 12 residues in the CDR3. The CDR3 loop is CASSDHYQPQHF. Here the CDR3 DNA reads TGTGCCAGCAGTGATCACTATCAGCCCCAGCATTTT.

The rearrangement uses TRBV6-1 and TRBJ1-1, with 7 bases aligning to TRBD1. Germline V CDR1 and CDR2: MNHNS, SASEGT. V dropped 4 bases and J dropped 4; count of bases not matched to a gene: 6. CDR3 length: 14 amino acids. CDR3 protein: CASSALQGRTEAFF. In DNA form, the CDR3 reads TGTGCCAGCAGTGCCTTACAGGGGCGCACTGAAGCTTTCTTT.

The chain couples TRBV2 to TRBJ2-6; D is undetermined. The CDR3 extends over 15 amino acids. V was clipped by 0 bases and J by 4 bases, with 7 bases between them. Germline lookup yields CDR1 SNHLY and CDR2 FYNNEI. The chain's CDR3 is CASSEALGGANVLTF. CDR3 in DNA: TGTGCCAGCAGTGAAGCTCTGGGGGGGGCCAACGTCCTGACTTTC.

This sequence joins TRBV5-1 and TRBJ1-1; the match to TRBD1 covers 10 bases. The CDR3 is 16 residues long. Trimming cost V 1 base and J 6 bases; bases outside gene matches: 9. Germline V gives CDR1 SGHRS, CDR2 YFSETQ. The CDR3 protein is CASSLNPSGTGAEAFF. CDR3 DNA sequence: TGCGCCAGCAGCTTGAACCCTTCCGGGACAGGGGCTGAAGCTTTCTTT.

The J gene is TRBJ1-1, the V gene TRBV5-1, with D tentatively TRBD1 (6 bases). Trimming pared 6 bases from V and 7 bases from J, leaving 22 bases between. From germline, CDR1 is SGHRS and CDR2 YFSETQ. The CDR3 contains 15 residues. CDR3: CASTVGQQGKSEAFF. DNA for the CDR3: TGCGCCAGCACGGTGGGGCAACAGGGAAAAAGTGAAGCTTTCTTT. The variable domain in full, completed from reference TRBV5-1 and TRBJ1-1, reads KAGVTQTPRYLIKTRGQQVTLSCSPISGHRSVSWYQQTPGQGLQFLFEYFSETQRNKGNFPGRFSGRQFSNSRSEMNVSTLELGDSALYLCASTVGQQGKSEAFFGQGTRLTVV.

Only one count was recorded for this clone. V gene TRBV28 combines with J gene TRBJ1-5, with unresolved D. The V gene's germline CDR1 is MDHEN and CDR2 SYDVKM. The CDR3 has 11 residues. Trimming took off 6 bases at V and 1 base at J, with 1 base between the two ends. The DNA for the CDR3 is TGTGCCAGCAGAAGCAATCAGCCCCAGCATTTT. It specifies CASRSNQPQHF.

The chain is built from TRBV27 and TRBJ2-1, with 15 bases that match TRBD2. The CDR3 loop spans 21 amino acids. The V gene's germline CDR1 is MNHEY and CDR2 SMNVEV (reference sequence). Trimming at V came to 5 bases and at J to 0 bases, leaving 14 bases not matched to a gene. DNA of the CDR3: TGTGCCAGCAGTGCGGGCCCCCCGGGACTAGCGGGGGGCAGCTCCTACAATGAGCAGTTCTTC. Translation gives CASSAGPPGLAGGSSYNEQFF.

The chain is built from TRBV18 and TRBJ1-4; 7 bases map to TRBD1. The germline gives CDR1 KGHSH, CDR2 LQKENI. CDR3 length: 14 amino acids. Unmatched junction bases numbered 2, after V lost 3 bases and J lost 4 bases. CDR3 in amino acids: CASSPGTDNEKLFF. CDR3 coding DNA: TGTGCCAGCTCACCCGGGACAGATAATGAAAAACTGTTTTTT.

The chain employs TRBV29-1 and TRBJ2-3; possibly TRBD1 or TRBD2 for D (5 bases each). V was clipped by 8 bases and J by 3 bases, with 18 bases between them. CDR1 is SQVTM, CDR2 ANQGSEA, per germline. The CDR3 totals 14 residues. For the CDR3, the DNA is TGCAGCACCACGGACACGGCGGGTACAGATACGCAGTATTTT. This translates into CSTTDTAGTDTQYF.

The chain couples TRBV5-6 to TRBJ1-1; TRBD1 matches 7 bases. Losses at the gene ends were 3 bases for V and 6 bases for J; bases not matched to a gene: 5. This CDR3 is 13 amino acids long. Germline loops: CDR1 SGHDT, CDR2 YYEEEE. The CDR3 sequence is CASSSQGKAEAFF. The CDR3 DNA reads TGTGCCAGCAGCTCACAGGGGAAGGCTGAAGCTTTCTTT.

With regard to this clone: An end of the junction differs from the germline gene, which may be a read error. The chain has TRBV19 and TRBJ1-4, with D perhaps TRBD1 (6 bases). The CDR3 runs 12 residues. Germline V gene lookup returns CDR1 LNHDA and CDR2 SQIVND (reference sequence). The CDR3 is CASSQGAGAGVF. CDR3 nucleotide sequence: TGTGCCAGTAGCCAGGGAGCGGGGGCTGGTGTTTTT.

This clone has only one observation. CDR3 DNA sequence: TGTGCCAGCAGCTTGGGGGGGACGAGGGCAGATACGCAGTATTTT. Its protein product is CASSLGGTRADTQYF. The chain recombines TRBV5-4 with TRBJ2-3; D may be TRBD1 or TRBD2 (5 bases each). Germline CDR1 reads SGHNT; CDR2 reads YYREEE (reference sequence). V was clipped by 0 bases and J by 4 bases, with 12 bases between them. The CDR3 extends over 15 amino acids.

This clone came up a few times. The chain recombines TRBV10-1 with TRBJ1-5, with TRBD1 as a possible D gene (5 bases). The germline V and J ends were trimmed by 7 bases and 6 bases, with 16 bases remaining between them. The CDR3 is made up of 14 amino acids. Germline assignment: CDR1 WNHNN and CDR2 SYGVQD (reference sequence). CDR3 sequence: CASTQVTASQPQHF. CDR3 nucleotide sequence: TGCGCCAGCACACAGGTAACGGCCAGTCAGCCCCAGCATTTT.

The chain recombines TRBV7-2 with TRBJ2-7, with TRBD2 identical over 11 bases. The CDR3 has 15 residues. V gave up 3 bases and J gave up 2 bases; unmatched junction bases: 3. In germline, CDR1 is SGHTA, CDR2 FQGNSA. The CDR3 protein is CASSFTSGGAYEQYF. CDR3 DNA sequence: TGTGCCAGCAGCTTCACTAGCGGGGGAGCCTACGAGCAGTACTTC.

CDR3 nucleotides: TGTGCCATCAGTGATGGGGGGGGAAGCACAGATACGCAGTATTTT. Encoded protein: CAISDGGGSTDTQYF. V usage is TRBV10-3 and J usage is TRBJ2-3, with 7 bases that match TRBD2. The trim removed 3 bases at V and 0 bases at J, leaving 3 bases unmatched. Germline loops: CDR1 ENHRY, CDR2 SYGVKD. This CDR3 spans 15 amino acids.

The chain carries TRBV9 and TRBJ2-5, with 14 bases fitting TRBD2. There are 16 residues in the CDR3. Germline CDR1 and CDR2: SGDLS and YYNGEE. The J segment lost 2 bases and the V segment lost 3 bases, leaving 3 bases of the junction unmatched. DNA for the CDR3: TGTGCCAGCAGCGCCGGGACTAGCGGGGGACAAGAGACCCAGTACTTC. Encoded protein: CASSAGTSGGQETQYF.

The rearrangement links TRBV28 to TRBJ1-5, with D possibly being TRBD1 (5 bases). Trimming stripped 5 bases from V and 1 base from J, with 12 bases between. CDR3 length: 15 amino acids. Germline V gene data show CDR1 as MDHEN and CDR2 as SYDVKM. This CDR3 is CASSPYRDSNQPQHF. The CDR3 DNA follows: TGTGCCAGCAGTCCATACCGGGACAGCAATCAGCCCCAGCATTTT.

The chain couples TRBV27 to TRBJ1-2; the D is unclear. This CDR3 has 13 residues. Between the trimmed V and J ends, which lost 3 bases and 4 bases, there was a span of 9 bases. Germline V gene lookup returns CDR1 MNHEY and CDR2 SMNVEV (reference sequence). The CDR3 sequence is CASSFQNGYGYTF. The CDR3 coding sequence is TGTGCCAGCAGTTTCCAGAATGGCTATGGCTACACCTTC.

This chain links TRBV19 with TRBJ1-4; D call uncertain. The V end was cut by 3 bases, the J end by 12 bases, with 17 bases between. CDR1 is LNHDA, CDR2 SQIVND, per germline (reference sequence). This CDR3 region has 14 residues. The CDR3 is CASSMNSVIYELFF. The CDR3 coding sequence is TGTGCCAGTAGTATGAATAGCGTGATCTATGAACTGTTTTTT.